Listed here are 32 T cell receptor beta chains from one sample, sequenced in a study of blood T cell repertoires in COVID-19. Method: immunoSEQ multiplex PCR; TCRdb's copy keeps in-frame clones and lacks some. The table records some 20,000 clones, roughly 86% of them present only once. The sample comprised peripheral blood. Receptor source: a man aged 70-80 years with acute or convalescent COVID-19.

The chain combines TRBV7-3 with TRBJ2-1; 7 bases are shared with TRBD2. The germline CDR1 and CDR2 sequences are SGHTA and FQGTGA. V gave up 2 bases and J gave up 5 bases; unmatched junction bases: 6. This CDR3 has 15 residues. Here the CDR3 reads CASSLGGRAHNEQFF. The CDR3 DNA follows: TGTGCCAGCAGCTTAGGTGGGAGGGCCCACAATGAGCAGTTCTTC.

The rearrangement links TRBV12-3 or TRBV12-4 to TRBJ2-7, with D possibly matching TRBD2 (5 bases). The CDR3 contains 11 residues. The V and J ends lost 4 bases and 4 bases respectively, with 5 bases between them. DNA of the CDR3: TGTGCCAGCAGTTCGGGGTACGAGCAGTACTTC. Translation: CASSSGYEQYF.

The rearrangement joins TRBV27 to TRBJ2-7, with TRBD2 matching over 14 bases. The J segment lost 5 bases and the V segment lost 1 base, leaving 4 bases of the junction unmatched. The CDR3 is 16 residues long. Germline CDR1 and CDR2: MNHEY and SMNVEV (reference sequence). CDR3 nucleotide sequence: TGTGCCAGCAGTTTATTCGGGACTAGCGGGAGTCACGAGCAGTACTTC. This codes for CASSLFGTSGSHEQYF.

The chain combines TRBV27 with TRBJ2-1; D perhaps matches TRBD1 (5 bases). CDR1 and CDR2 (germline): MNHEY, SMNVEV (reference sequence). The V and J ends lost 8 bases and 0 bases respectively, with 11 bases between them. This CDR3 has 14 residues. In nucleotides, the CDR3 is TGTGCCAGCGGGGAAGACAGCTCCTACAATGAGCAGTTCTTC. Amino acids: CASGEDSSYNEQFF.

The gene calls are TRBV3-1 (or the pseudogene TRBV3-2) and TRBJ2-6; tentatively, D is TRBD1 (6 bases). The CDR3 sequence is 19 residues long. V lost 4 bases and J lost 0, with 19 bases in between. Germline V gene sequence: CDR1 LGHDT, CDR2 YNNKEL (reference sequence). In DNA, the CDR3 is TGTGCCAGCAGCCTCGGACAGCTTGGATTTGACTCTGGGGCCAACGTCCTGACTTTC. It encodes CASSLGQLGFDSGANVLTF.

The chain links TRBV7-8 to TRBJ1-5; D is possibly TRBD1 (5 bases). The germline V gene has CDR1 SGHVS and CDR2 FQNEAQ. Trimming left V 4 bases short and J 0 bases short, with 22 bases between. The CDR3 contains 19 residues. CDR3 loop: CASSSQGQGAGYSNQPQHF. The CDR3 DNA sequence: TGTGCCAGCAGCTCCCAAGGGCAGGGCGCGGGGTATAGCAATCAGCCCCAGCATTTT.

The rearrangement joins TRBV10-1 to TRBJ1-4, with 9 positions matching TRBD1. V lost 2 bases, J lost 5 bases, and 0 bases stayed unmatched. Germline CDR1 is WNHNN and CDR2 is SYGVQD (reference sequence). The CDR3 totals 14 residues. The CDR3: CASSETGGNEKLFF. The CDR3 DNA sequence: TGCGCCAGCAGTGAGACAGGGGGCAATGAAAAACTGTTTTTT.

This chain joins TRBV18 and TRBJ2-2; D ambiguous. From germline, CDR1 is KGHSH and CDR2 LQKENI. V was shortened by 3 bases and J by 1 base, with 3 bases between the two germline ends. The CDR3 is made up of 13 amino acids. The CDR3 here is CASSPLNTGELFF. CDR3 DNA: TGTGCCAGCTCACCCTTGAACACCGGGGAGCTGTTTTTT.

This sequence joins TRBV28 and TRBJ2-5; 8 nucleotides agree with TRBD1. This CDR3 comprises 16 residues. The J segment lost 5 bases and the V segment lost 4 bases, leaving 12 bases of the junction unmatched. The germline V gene encodes CDR1 MDHEN and CDR2 SYDVKM. The CDR3 bases are TGTGCCAGCAGTTCCATTGGACAGGGTGTGTTGGAGACCCAGTACTTC. This encodes CASSSIGQGVLETQYF. The variable domain in full, completed from reference TRBV28 and TRBJ2-5, reads DVKVTQSSRYLVKRTGEKVFLECVQDMDHENMFWYRQDPGLGLRLIYFSYDVKMKEKGDIPEGYSVSREKKERFSLILESASTNQTSMYLCASSSIGQGVLETQYFGPGTRLLVL.

The V and J genes are TRBV29-1 and TRBJ2-1; D may be TRBD1 (6 bases). The CDR3 loop spans 14 amino acids. Germline V lookup: CDR1 SQVTM, CDR2 ANQGSEA. Trimming stripped 3 bases from V and 6 bases from J, with 15 bases between. The CDR3 sequence is CSVERGTGPNEQFF. CDR3 DNA sequence: TGCAGCGTTGAGAGAGGAACAGGGCCCAATGAGCAGTTCTTC.

The gene calls are TRBV2 and TRBJ1-6; maybe TRBD1 (6 bases). V shed 4 bases and J shed 8 bases, with 12 bases lying between them. Germline-derived CDR1 and CDR2 are SNHLY and FYNNEI. This CDR3 contains 14 residues. The CDR3 sequence is CASSGMDSHSPLHF. The CDR3 DNA sequence: TGTGCCAGCAGTGGAATGGACAGCCATTCACCCCTCCACTTT.

V gene TRBV2 combines with J gene TRBJ2-5; D is unresolved. The CDR3 sequence is 13 residues long. Trimming took off 1 base at V and 1 base at J, with 4 bases between the two ends. Per germline, CDR1 SNHLY and CDR2 FYNNEI. The CDR3 DNA reads as TGTGCCAGCAGTGAAGACAGCCAAGAGACCCAGTACTTC. Amino acid sequence: CASSEDSQETQYF. The whole variable domain, remainder taken from reference TRBV2 and TRBJ2-5, is EPEVTQTPSHQVTQMGQEVILRCVPISNHLYFYWYRQILGQKVEFLVSFYNNEISEKSEIFDDQFSVERPDGSNFTLKIRSTKLEDSAMYFCASSEDSQETQYFGPGTRLLVL.

The chain couples TRBV9 to TRBJ2-3; TRBD1 is a possible D gene (5 bases). From germline, CDR1 is SGDLS and CDR2 YYNGEE. Trimming took 0 bases from V and 1 from J, leaving 6 bases between them. This CDR3 is 14 amino acids long. DNA of the CDR3: TGTGCCAGCAGCGTAGCCAGGGGCACAGATACGCAGTATTTT. Amino acids: CASSVARGTDTQYF.

This chain uses TRBV20-1 with TRBJ1-6, with D hard to call. Germline CDR1 reads DFQATT; CDR2 reads SNEGSKA (reference sequence). CDR3 length: 15 amino acids. V lost 3 bases to trimming and J lost 8 bases, with 17 bases between them. CDR3 bases: TGCAGTGCTAGTGCGGCGCAGGTCTTGGATTCACCCCTCCACTTT. It encodes CSASAAQVLDSPLHF.

The CDR3 bases are TGTGCCAGTATTCAACAGGGAAATCAGCCCCAGCATTTT. Residues: CASIQQGNQPQHF. The gene calls are TRBV19 and TRBJ1-5, with D perhaps matching TRBD1 (6 bases). V lost 7 bases, J lost 4 bases, and 11 bases lay in between. This CDR3 spans 13 amino acids. Germline loops: CDR1 LNHDA, CDR2 SQIVND (reference sequence).

The chain uses TRBV9 and TRBJ2-1; no firm D call. This CDR3 is 14 amino acids long. V lost 0 bases and J lost 8, with 12 bases in between. Per germline, CDR1 SGDLS and CDR2 YYNGEE. The CDR3 nucleotides read TGTGCCAGCAGCGTAGTCTGGGCATCCGATGAGCAGTTCTTC. Translating it yields CASSVVWASDEQFF.

This chain uses TRBV5-5 with TRBJ1-1, with D uncertain. Trimming shortened V by 7 bases and J by 0 bases, and 13 bases separated the two germline ends. Germline V gene sequence: CDR1 SGHKS, CDR2 YYEKEE (reference sequence). The CDR3 is 14 residues long. DNA of the CDR3: TGTGCCAGCCGCACAGTGAACCTGAACACTGAAGCTTTCTTT. Encoded protein: CASRTVNLNTEAFF.

The rearrangement uses TRBV19 and TRBJ1-2, with D perhaps matching TRBD1 (5 bases). CDR3 size: 13 residues. Trimming stripped 5 bases from V and 4 bases from J, with 11 bases between. Germline-derived CDR1 and CDR2 are LNHDA and SQIVND (reference sequence). The CDR3 DNA reads as TGTGCCAGTAGTGAGGACAAAAGCTATGGCTACACCTTC. This encodes CASSEDKSYGYTF.

The rearrangement uses TRBV2 and TRBJ2-5; tentative D call: TRBD1 (5 bases). Germline V gene data show CDR1 as SNHLY and CDR2 as FYNNEI. V was shortened by 6 bases and J by 5 bases, with 13 bases between the two germline ends. The CDR3 length is 13 residues. The CDR3 here is CASSGRDRETQYF. The CDR3 nucleotides read TGTGCCAGCAGCGGCAGGGATCGGGAGACCCAGTACTTC.

The CDR3 DNA is TGCGCCAGCGGTCAACAGGGTATCGGGACCGGGGAGCTGTTTTTT. It translates to CASGQQGIGTGELFF. The chain employs TRBV5-1 and TRBJ2-2; a weak D match, TRBD1 (6 bases). CDR3 length: 15 residues. V lost 7 bases to trimming and J lost 5 bases, with 18 bases between them. Looked up from germline, CDR1 is SGHRS and CDR2 is YFSETQ.

This chain links TRBV4-2 with TRBJ2-4, with 9 nucleotides matching TRBD1. With V trimmed by 1 base and J by 0 bases, 7 bases remained unmatched. The germline V gene encodes CDR1 LGHNA and CDR2 YNFKEQ. CDR3 length: 18 residues. CDR3 sequence (DNA): TGTGCCAGCAGCCAAGTGGTAGGACAGGGGATAGCCAAAAACATTCAGTACTTC. Protein product: CASSQVVGQGIAKNIQYF.

J is TRBJ1-3 and V is TRBV18; D unclear. CDR1 and CDR2 from the germline V gene are KGHSH and LQKENI. Trimming shortened V by 6 bases and J by 0 bases, and 15 bases separated the two germline ends. This CDR3 contains 16 residues. This chain's CDR3 is CASSPEIPSSGNTIYF. The CDR3 region has the DNA TGTGCCAGCTCTCCGGAGATCCCCTCCTCTGGAAACACCATATATTTT.

V and J are TRBV7-2 and TRBJ2-3; TRBD2 matches at 11 bases. This CDR3 has 15 amino acids. V was pared by 5 bases and J by 4 bases, with 5 bases of the junction left unmatched. CDR1 is SGHTA and CDR2 is FQGNSA in the germline V gene. CDR3 bases: TGTGCCAGCAGCGTTCTAGCGGGAGGATCAGATACGCAGTATTTT. Its protein is CASSVLAGGSDTQYF.

This chain uses TRBV10-3 with TRBJ1-2; the D gene is possibly TRBD1 (6 bases). Per germline, CDR1 ENHRY and CDR2 SYGVKD. The CDR3 covers 12 residues. Trimming cost V 8 bases and J 6 bases, with 13 bases left between them. CDR3 in DNA: TGTGCCATCGGCCTAGGGGGAAATGGCTACACCTTC. Protein: CAIGLGGNGYTF.

The J gene is TRBJ2-5, the V gene TRBV29-1; D is possibly TRBD1 (5 bases). From germline, CDR1 is SQVTM and CDR2 ANQGSEA. The CDR3 contains 13 residues. Trimming left V 5 bases short and J 4 bases short, with 14 bases between. The CDR3 sequence: CSVPEGQGETQYF. DNA of the CDR3: TGCAGCGTTCCCGAAGGGCAGGGAGAGACCCAGTACTTC.

This chain joins TRBV4-2 and TRBJ2-3, with 7 bases lining up with TRBD2. Germline CDR1 is LGHNA and CDR2 is YNFKEQ. This CDR3 is 22 amino acids long. With V trimmed by 0 bases and J by 8 bases, 29 bases remained unmatched. CDR3 region: CASSQDLGPRYGFTPAGSTQYF. The CDR3 DNA reads TGTGCCAGCAGCCAAGATTTGGGGCCACGGTATGGCTTTACACCAGCGGGATCTACGCAGTATTTT.

This chain links TRBV3-1 (or the pseudogene TRBV3-2) with TRBJ1-4; D remains ambiguous. Germline lookup yields CDR1 LGHDT and CDR2 YNNKEL (reference sequence). The CDR3 contains 14 residues. Between the trimmed V and J ends, which lost 4 bases and 0 bases, there was a span of 6 bases. CDR3 DNA sequence: TGTGCCAGCAGCCCGACACCAACTAATGAAAAACTGTTTTTT. Translation gives CASSPTPTNEKLFF.

J is TRBJ1-5 and V is TRBV18; 8 positions agree with TRBD1. The CDR3 totals 15 residues. J gave up 3 bases and V 6 bases, and 7 bases lay outside the gene matches. Germline V CDR1 and CDR2: KGHSH, LQKENI. The CDR3 region is CASSIGQGVNQPQHF. In DNA, the CDR3 is TGTGCCAGCTCTATAGGACAGGGCGTCAATCAGCCCCAGCATTTT.

The V and J genes are TRBV4-3 and TRBJ1-3; unclear D gene. Germline lookup yields CDR1 LGHNA and CDR2 YSLEER. Trimming stripped 1 base from V and 4 bases from J, with 11 bases between. CDR3 length: 15 residues. In DNA, the CDR3 is TGCGCCAGCAGCCAAGTTGAGGGCGCCGGAAACACCATATATTTT. Its protein product is CASSQVEGAGNTIYF.

J is TRBJ2-1 and V is TRBV5-4; 12 bases map to TRBD2. The CDR3 consists of 16 residues. CDR1 SGHNT and CDR2 YYREEE come from the germline V gene (reference sequence). The ends lost 4 bases at V and 3 bases at J; junction bases unmatched: 5. This CDR3 is CASSPSGRAFYNEQFF. The CDR3 bases are TGTGCCAGCAGCCCTAGCGGGAGGGCCTTCTACAATGAGCAGTTCTTC.

The V and J genes are TRBV6-4 and TRBJ2-3; D unclear. The CDR3 sequence is 13 residues long. The V gene's germline CDR1 is MRHNA and CDR2 SNTAGT. The V end lost 6 bases, the J end lost 5 bases, and 12 bases lay between the germline ends. This chain's CDR3 is CASRLTLGDTQYF. In DNA form, the CDR3 reads TGTGCCAGCAGACTGACATTAGGAGATACGCAGTATTTT.

The chain links TRBV11-2 to TRBJ2-7; 8 nucleotides line up with TRBD2. Germline-derived CDR1 and CDR2 are SGHAT and FQNNGV. This CDR3 comprises 14 residues. J was trimmed by 5 bases and V by 5 bases; bases with no gene match: 8. DNA for the CDR3: TGTGCCAGCAGCCTGGGACTAGGCGTGGACGAGCAGTACTTC. Amino acids: CASSLGLGVDEQYF.